Below, 10 T cell receptor beta chains from the same sample are listed, as sequenced in a study of cytomegalovirus exposure and HLA in healthy donors. It was with 60 Vbeta and 13 Jbeta primers that the PCR ran. Assay: immunoSEQ multiplex PCR; the TCRdb copy retains only in-frame clones and omits some. Of about 190,000 clones listed, approximately 70% are singletons. Source material: PBMCs. The receptors come from a woman aged 25 to 39 in good health and CMV-seronegative.

J is TRBJ1-6 and V is TRBV2; D gene uncertain. This CDR3 contains 14 residues. Trimming pared 6 bases from V and 9 bases from J, leaving 15 bases between. Germline loops: CDR1 SNHLY, CDR2 FYNNEI. For the CDR3, the DNA is TGTGCCAGCAGCGTTGGCCACCGGGGTTCACCCCTCCACTTT. Protein product: CASSVGHRGSPLHF.

This chain joins TRBV4-2 and TRBJ1-4, with D tentatively TRBD1 (5 bases). With 0 bases removed from V and 1 base from J, the gap between germline ends came to 9 bases. In germline, CDR1 is LGHNA, CDR2 YNFKEQ. The CDR3 loop spans 16 amino acids. The CDR3 coding sequence is TGTGCCAGCAGCCAAGATCTAGGGGTAACTAATGAAAAACTGTTTTTT. Translated: CASSQDLGVTNEKLFF.

V usage is TRBV6-1 and J usage is TRBJ1-5; 10 positions match TRBD1. CDR1 and CDR2 from the germline V gene are MNHNS and SASEGT. The CDR3 runs 15 residues. Trimming at V came to 5 bases and at J to 7 bases, leaving 8 bases not matched to a gene. The CDR3 region is CASSKTGGAGQPQHF. CDR3 nucleotide sequence: TGTGCCAGCAGTAAGACAGGGGGCGCGGGGCAGCCCCAGCATTTT.

The sample holds a few counts of this clone. J is TRBJ1-2 and V is TRBV27; D might be TRBD1 (5 bases). This CDR3 is 16 amino acids long. V was trimmed by 4 bases and J by 8 bases, leaving 23 bases between them. Germline loops: CDR1 MNHEY, CDR2 SMNVEV (reference sequence). The CDR3 loop reads CASSSAGGDRLGGYTF. CDR3 nucleotide sequence: TGTGCCAGCAGTTCTGCTGGCGGGGACCGGCTCGGCGGCTACACCTTC.

The CDR3 loop reads CASSYDSISGNTIYF. The CDR3 nucleotides read TGTGCCAGCAGTTACGACTCGATCTCTGGAAACACCATATATTTT. This chain joins TRBV6-5 and TRBJ1-3; D gene unclear. The V gene's germline CDR1 is MNHEY and CDR2 SVGAGI. V lost 2 bases, J lost 0 bases, and 8 bases lay in between. The CDR3 covers 15 residues.

This clone was found a few times. The chain joins TRBV19 to TRBJ1-4; 9 bases are a match to TRBD1. V lost 3 bases, J lost 5 bases, and 1 base stayed unmatched. There are 14 residues in the CDR3. CDR1 LNHDA and CDR2 SQIVND come from the germline V gene (reference sequence). The CDR3 DNA sequence: TGTGCCAGTAGTATCGACAGGGGGAATGAAAAACTGTTTTTT. Amino acids: CASSIDRGNEKLFF.

The chain has TRBV7-9 and TRBJ2-7; TRBD1 agrees at 7 bases. Germline-derived CDR1 and CDR2 are SEHNR and FQNEAQ (reference sequence). This CDR3 region has 14 residues. Trimming cost V 5 bases and J 7 bases; bases outside gene matches: 11. CDR3 residues: CASSSHPRGSEQYF. In DNA form, the CDR3 reads TGTGCCAGCAGCAGCCACCCCAGGGGGAGTGAGCAGTACTTC. Looking up the rest from reference TRBV7-9 and TRBJ2-7 gives the full variable domain: DTGVSQNPRHKITKRGQNVTFRCDPISEHNRLYWYRQTLGQGPEFLTYFQNEAQLEKSRLLSDRFSAERPKGSFSTLEIQRTEQGDSAMYLCASSSHPRGSEQYFGPGTRLTVT.

This clone occurred a few times. CDR3 in DNA: TGTGCCAGCAGCTTAGAACGCTCTACTAGCGTCGATTACTACGAGCAGTACTTC. It translates to CASSLERSTSVDYYEQYF. The J gene is TRBJ2-7, the V gene TRBV11-2; TRBD2 agrees at 7 bases. The J segment lost 3 bases and the V segment lost 0 bases, leaving 14 bases of the junction unmatched. From germline, CDR1 is SGHAT and CDR2 FQNNGV. CDR3 length: 18 amino acids.

The chain is built from TRBV14 and TRBJ2-1, with 8 nucleotides matching TRBD2. The CDR3 runs to 17 residues. Germline V gene data show CDR1 as SGHDN and CDR2 as FVKESK. J lost 8 bases, V lost 4 bases, and 16 bases had no gene match. The CDR3 spells CASSPLIFAGGTHEQFF. The CDR3 DNA reads TGTGCCAGCAGCCCCTTAATATTTGCGGGAGGAACCCATGAGCAGTTCTTC.

The V gene is TRBV12-5, the J gene TRBJ1-1; no clear D gene. The V end lost 0 bases, the J end lost 8 bases, and 7 bases lay between the germline ends. Germline assignment: CDR1 LGHNT and CDR2 FRNRAP. The CDR3 is 12 amino acids. The CDR3, as DNA: TGTGCTAGTGGTTTGGTACCGAGGGAAGCTTTCTTT. It specifies CASGLVPREAFF.